What follows are 5 T cell receptor beta chains derived from one specimen sequenced in a study of T cells in Graves' hyperthyroidism and ophthalmopathy. Using RNA transcripts as the source, TCR beta CDR3 regions were amplified. With the HTBI primer set, the TCR CDR3 went through a first round of RT-PCR. MiXCR, run by TCRdb on the multiplex PCR reads, gives a single entry per CDR3 protein. The sample has more than 300,000 distinct CDR3 sequences, about 15% seen once; the top ten hold more than 30%. Sequences were obtained from blood. All receptors derive from a woman aged 30 to 39 with Graves' hyperthyroidism that later progressed to Graves' ophthalmopathy.

This chain connects TRBV28 to TRBJ2-5; 10 nucleotides match TRBD1. This CDR3 is 16 amino acids long. Trimming took 5 bases from V and 0 from J; bases not matched to a gene: 6. In germline, CDR1 is MDHEN, CDR2 SYDVKM. This CDR3 is CASSPGTGEDQETQYF. CDR3 nucleotide sequence: TGTGCCAGCAGTCCCGGGACAGGGGAAGACCAAGAGACCCAGTACTTC.

CDR3 bases: TGTGCCAGCAGCTATGGGACAGGGGGTGGCAATGAGCAGTTCTTC. Translation gives CASSYGTGGGNEQFF. The chain employs TRBV3-1 and TRBJ2-1, with 11 bases aligning to TRBD1. CDR3 length: 15 amino acids. The germline V gene encodes CDR1 LGHDT and CDR2 YNNKEL (reference sequence). The junction had 6 bases not matched to a gene; V was cut back by 5 bases and J by 6 bases.

This clonotype was recorded once. J is TRBJ2-7 and V is TRBV2, with 7 bases that match TRBD2. The CDR3 has 15 amino acids. J lost 4 bases, V lost 2 bases, and 8 bases had no gene match. Germline values: CDR1 SNHLY, CDR2 FYNNEI. The CDR3 DNA is TGTGCCAGCAGTGAATTTGGCGGGAGAAAATACGAGCAGTACTTC. Protein sequence: CASSEFGGRKYEQYF.

This clonotype appeared a few times. The chain is built from TRBV4-1 and TRBJ1-2; 9 nucleotides match TRBD1. V was clipped by 1 base and J by 2 bases; unmatched bases: 5. This CDR3 has 16 residues. Germline values: CDR1 MGHRA, CDR2 YSYEKL. The CDR3 DNA sequence: TGCGCCAGCAGCCAAGCCGGGACAGGGTCAAACTATGGCTACACCTTC. Protein: CASSQAGTGSNYGYTF.

In the case of this clonotype: Compared with germline, one end of the junction differs, possibly owing to a read error. This rearrangement joins TRBV5-6 to TRBJ2-5, with 7 bases lining up with TRBD1. CDR1 is SGHDT and CDR2 is YYEEEE in the germline V gene. The CDR3 has 12 residues. The CDR3 nucleotides are TGTGCCAGCAGCCGAAATTACAGGGGAAGGCACTTC. Protein sequence: CASSRNYRGRHF.